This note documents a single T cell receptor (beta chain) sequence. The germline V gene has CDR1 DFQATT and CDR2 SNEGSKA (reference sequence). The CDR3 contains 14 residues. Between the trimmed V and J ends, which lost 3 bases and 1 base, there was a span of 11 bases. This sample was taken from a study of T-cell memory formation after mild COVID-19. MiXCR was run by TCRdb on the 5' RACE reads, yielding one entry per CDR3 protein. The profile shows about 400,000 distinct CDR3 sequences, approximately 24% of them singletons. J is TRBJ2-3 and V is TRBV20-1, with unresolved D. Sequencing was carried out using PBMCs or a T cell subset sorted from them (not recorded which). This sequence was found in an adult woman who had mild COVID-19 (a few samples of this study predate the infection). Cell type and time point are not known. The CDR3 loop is CSARTQPGTDTQYF. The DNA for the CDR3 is TGCAGTGCTAGGACGCAGCCGGGCACAGATACGCAGTATTTT.